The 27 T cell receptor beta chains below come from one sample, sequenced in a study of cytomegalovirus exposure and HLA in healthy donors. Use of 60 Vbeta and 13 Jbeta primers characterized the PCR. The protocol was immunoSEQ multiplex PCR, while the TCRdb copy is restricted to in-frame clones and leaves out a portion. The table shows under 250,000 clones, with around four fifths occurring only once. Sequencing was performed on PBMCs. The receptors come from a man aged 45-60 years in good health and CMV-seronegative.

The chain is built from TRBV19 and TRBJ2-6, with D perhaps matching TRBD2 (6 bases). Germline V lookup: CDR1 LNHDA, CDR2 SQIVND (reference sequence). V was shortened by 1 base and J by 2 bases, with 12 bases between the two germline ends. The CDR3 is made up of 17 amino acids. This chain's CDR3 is CASSIVPGVAGANVLTF. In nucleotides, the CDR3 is TGTGCCAGTAGTATAGTACCGGGGGTGGCTGGGGCCAACGTCCTGACTTTC.

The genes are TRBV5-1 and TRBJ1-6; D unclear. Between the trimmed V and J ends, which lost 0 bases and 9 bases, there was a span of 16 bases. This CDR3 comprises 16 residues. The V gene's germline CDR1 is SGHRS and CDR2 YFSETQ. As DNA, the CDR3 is TGCGCCAGCAGCTTGGGGCAGGCCTACCCCAGTTCACCCCTCCACTTT. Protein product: CASSLGQAYPSSPLHF.

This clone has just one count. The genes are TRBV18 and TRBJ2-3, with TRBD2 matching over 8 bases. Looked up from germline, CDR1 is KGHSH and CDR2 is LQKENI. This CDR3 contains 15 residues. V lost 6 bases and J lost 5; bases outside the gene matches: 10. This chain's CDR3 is CASSTKREKLDTQYF. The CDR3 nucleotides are TGTGCCAGCTCGACAAAGCGGGAGAAGTTAGATACGCAGTATTTT. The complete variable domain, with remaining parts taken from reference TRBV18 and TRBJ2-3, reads NAGVMQNPRHLVRRRGQEARLRCSPMKGHSHVYWYRQLPEEGLKFMVYLQKENIIDESGMPKERFSAEFPKEGPSILRIQQVVRGDSAAYFCASSTKREKLDTQYFGPGTRLTVL.

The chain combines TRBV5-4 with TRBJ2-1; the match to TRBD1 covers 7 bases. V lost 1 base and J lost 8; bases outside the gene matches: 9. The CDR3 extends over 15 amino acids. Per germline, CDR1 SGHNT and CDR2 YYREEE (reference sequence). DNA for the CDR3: TGTGCCAGCAGCTTGCGAACAGGGGATCTGGATGAGCAGTTCTTC. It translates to CASSLRTGDLDEQFF.

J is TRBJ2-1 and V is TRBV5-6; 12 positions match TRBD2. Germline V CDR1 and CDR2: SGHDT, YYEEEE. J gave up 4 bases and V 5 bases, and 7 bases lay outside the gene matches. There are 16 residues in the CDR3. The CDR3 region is CASSYSGLAGYNEQFF. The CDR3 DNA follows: TGTGCCAGCAGTTACTCGGGACTAGCGGGTTACAATGAGCAGTTCTTC.

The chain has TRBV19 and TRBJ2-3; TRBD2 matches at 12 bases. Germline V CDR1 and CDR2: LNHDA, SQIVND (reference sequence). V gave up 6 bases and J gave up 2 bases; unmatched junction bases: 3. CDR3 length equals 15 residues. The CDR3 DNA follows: TGTGCCAGTAGCCGGACTAGCGGGAACACAGATACGCAGTATTTT. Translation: CASSRTSGNTDTQYF.

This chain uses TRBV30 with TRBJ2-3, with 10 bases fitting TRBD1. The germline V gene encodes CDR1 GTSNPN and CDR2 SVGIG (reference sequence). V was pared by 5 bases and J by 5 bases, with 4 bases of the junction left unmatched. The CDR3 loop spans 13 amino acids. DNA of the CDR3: TGTGCCTGGGACAGGGGGCGCGTAGATACGCAGTATTTT. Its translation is CAWDRGRVDTQYF. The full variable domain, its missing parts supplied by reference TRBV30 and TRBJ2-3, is SQTIHQWPATLVQPVGSPLSLECTVEGTSNPNLYWYRQAAGRGLQLLFYSVGIGQISSEVPQNLSASRPQDRQFILSSKKLLLSDSGFYLCAWDRGRVDTQYFGPGTRLTVL.

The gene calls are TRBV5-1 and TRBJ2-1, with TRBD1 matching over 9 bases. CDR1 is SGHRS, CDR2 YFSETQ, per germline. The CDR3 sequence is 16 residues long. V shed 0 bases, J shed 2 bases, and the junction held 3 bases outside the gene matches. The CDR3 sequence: CASSLEGTGTYNEQFF. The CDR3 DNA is TGCGCCAGCAGCTTGGAGGGGACAGGGACCTACAATGAGCAGTTCTTC.

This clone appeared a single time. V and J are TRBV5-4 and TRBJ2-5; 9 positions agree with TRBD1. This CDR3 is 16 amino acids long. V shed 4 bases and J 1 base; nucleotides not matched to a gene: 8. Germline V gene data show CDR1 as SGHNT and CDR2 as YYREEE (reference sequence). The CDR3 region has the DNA TGTGCCAGCAGCCCACCGGGACAGGGAATCCAAGAGACCCAGTACTTC. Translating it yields CASSPPGQGIQETQYF.

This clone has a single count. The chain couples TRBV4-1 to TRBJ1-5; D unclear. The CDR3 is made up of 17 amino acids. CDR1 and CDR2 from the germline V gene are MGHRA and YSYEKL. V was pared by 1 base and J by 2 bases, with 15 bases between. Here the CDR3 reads CASSQAPGSSGNQPQHF. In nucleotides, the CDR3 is TGCGCCAGCAGCCAAGCGCCGGGGAGTTCTGGCAATCAGCCCCAGCATTTT.

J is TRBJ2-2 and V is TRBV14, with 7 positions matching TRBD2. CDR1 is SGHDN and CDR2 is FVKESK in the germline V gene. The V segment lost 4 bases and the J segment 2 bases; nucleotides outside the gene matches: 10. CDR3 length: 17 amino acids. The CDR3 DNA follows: TGTGCCAGCAGCCGGGGGGGACTGAAAATTAACACCGGGGAGCTGTTTTTT. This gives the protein CASSRGGLKINTGELFF.

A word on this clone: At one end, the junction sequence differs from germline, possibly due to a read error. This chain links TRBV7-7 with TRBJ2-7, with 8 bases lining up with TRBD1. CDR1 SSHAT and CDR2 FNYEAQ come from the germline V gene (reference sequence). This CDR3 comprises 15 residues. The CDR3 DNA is TGTGCTAGCAGCCTAGGACAGGGTACCTCCTACGAGCAGTACTTC. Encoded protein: CASSLGQGTSYEQYF. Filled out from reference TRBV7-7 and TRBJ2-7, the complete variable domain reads GAGVSQSPRYKVTKRGQDVTLRCDPISSHATLYWYQQALGQGPEFLTYFNYEAQPDKSGLPSDRFSAERPEGSISTLTIQRTEQRDSAMYRCASSLGQGTSYEQYFGPGTRLTVT.

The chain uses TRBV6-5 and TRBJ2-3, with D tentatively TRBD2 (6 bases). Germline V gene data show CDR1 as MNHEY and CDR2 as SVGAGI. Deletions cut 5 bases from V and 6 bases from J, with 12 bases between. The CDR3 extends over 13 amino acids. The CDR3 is CASSRLVGDTQYF. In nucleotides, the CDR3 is TGTGCCAGCAGTCGACTAGTGGGGGATACGCAGTATTTT.

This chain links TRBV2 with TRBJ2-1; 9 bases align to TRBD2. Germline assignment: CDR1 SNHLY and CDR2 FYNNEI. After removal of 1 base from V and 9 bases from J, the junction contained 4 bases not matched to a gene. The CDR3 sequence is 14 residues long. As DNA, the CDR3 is TGTGCCAGCAGTGAAGAGGGCGGGAGGGGTGAGCAGTTCTTC. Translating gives CASSEEGGRGEQFF.

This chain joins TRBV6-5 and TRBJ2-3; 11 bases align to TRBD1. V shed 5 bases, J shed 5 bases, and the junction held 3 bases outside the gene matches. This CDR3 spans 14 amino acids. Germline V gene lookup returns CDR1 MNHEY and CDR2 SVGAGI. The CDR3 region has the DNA TGTGCCAGCAGTCCCGGGACAGGGGGAGATACGCAGTATTTT. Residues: CASSPGTGGDTQYF.

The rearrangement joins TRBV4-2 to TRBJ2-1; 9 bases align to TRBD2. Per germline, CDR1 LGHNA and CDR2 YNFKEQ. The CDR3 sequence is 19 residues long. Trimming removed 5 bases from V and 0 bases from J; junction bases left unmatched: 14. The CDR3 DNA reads TGTGCCAGCAGCGACCCAGGAGCGGGAGGTGGAAGCTCCTACAATGAGCAGTTCTTC. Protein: CASSDPGAGGGSSYNEQFF.

DNA for the CDR3: TGCAGCGTTGAAACAGGGGGCCTCGGGGAGACCCAGTACTTC. Residues: CSVETGGLGETQYF. This chain uses TRBV29-1 with TRBJ2-5; TRBD1 aligns across 9 bases. This CDR3 is built from 14 residues. Germline CDR1 is SQVTM and CDR2 is ANQGSEA. V lost 2 bases and J lost 5; bases outside the gene matches: 6.

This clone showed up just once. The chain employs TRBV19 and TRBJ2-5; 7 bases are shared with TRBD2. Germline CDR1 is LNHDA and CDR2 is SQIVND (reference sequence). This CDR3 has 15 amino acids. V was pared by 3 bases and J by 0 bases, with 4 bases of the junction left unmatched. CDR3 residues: CASSISSGYQETQYF. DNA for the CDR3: TGTGCCAGTAGTATTTCTAGCGGATACCAAGAGACCCAGTACTTC.

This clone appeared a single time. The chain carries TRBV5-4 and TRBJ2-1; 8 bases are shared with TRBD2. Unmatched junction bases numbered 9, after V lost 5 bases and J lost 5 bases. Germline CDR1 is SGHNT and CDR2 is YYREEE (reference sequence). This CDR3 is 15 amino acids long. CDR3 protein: CASSQKRETHNEQFF. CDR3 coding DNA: TGTGCCAGCAGTCAAAAGCGGGAGACCCACAATGAGCAGTTCTTC.

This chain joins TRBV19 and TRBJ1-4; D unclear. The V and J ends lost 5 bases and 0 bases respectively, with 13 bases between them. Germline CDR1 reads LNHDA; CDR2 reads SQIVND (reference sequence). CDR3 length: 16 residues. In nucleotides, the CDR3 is TGTGCCAGTAGTGTTCCCTTCTATGCAACTAATGAAAAACTGTTTTTT. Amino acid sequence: CASSVPFYATNEKLFF. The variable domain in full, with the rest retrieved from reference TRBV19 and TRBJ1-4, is DGGITQSPKYLFRKEGQNVTLSCEQNLNHDAMYWYRQDPGQGLRLIYYSQIVNDFQKGDIAEGYSVSREKKESFPLTVTSAQKNPTAFYLCASSVPFYATNEKLFFGSGTQLSVL.

The CDR3 nucleotides are TGCGCCAGCAGCTATCAGGGTTTGGGTGAAAAACTGTTTTTT. It encodes CASSYQGLGEKLFF. The chain combines TRBV5-1 with TRBJ1-4; maybe TRBD1 (5 bases). V was clipped by 3 bases and J by 7 bases, with 13 bases between them. The length of the CDR3 is 14 residues. Germline assignment: CDR1 SGHRS and CDR2 YFSETQ.

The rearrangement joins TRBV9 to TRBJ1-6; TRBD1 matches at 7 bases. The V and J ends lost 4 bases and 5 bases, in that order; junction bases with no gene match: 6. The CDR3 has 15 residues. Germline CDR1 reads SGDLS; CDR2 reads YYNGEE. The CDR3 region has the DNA TGTGCCAGCAGCACGGGGACAGAGAATAATTCACCCCTCCACTTT. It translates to CASSTGTENNSPLHF.

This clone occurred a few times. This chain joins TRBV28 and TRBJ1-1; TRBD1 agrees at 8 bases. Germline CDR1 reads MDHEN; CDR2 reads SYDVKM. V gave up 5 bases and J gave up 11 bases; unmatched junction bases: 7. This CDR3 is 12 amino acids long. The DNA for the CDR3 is TGTGCCAGCAGTCGTGGGACAGGCTTTGCTTTCTTT. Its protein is CASSRGTGFAFF.

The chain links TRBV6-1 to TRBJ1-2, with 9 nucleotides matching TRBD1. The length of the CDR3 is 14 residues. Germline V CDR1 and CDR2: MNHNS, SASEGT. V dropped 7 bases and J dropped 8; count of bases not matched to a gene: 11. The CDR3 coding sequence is TGTGCCAGCATTGAGACCGGGACAGGGAGCGGCTACACCTTC. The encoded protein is CASIETGTGSGYTF.

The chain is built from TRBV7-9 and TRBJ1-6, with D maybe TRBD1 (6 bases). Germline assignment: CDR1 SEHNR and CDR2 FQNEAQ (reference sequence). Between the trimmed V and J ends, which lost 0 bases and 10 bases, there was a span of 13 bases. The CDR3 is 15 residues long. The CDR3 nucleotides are TGTGCCAGCAGCTTAGCACAGGGCTATGGGTCACCCCTCCACTTT. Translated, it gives CASSLAQGYGSPLHF.

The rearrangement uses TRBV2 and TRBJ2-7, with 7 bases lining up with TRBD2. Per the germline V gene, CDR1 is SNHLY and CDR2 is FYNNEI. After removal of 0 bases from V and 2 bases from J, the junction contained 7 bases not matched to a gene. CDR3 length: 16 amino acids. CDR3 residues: CASSEAPWGGTYEQYF. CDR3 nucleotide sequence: TGTGCCAGCAGTGAAGCCCCCTGGGGGGGAACCTACGAGCAGTACTTC.

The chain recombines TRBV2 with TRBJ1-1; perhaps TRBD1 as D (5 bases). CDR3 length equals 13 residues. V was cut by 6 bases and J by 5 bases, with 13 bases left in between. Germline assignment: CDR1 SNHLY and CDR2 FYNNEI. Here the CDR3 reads CASRRDRGTEAFF. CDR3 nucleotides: TGTGCCAGCAGGCGGGATCGGGGGACTGAAGCTTTCTTT.